This T cell receptor (beta chain) was sequenced during a study of spatial heterogeneity in lung cancer. The germline gives CDR1 ENHRY, CDR2 SYGVKD. With 8 bases clipped from V and 7 bases from J, the junction kept 7 bases outside the gene matches. The CDR3 contains 13 residues. This clonotype was counted a few times. Time point reported: blood at routine non-recurrence follow-up after resection. Every TCR cDNA molecule bore a unique molecular identifier. TCRdb re-analysed the 5' RACE reads in MiXCR, keeping a single row per CDR3 protein. Of about 110,000 distinct CDR3 sequences in the sample, less than 14% were seen once.

The rearrangement joins TRBV10-3 to TRBJ2-1, with TRBD2 matching 8 bases. The receptor comes from a female donor with early-stage non-small cell lung cancer. Specimen: PBMCs, collected at follow-up. CDR3 amino acids: CAIVSGMKNEQFF. The CDR3 DNA is TGTGCCATCGTTAGCGGGATGAAGAATGAGCAGTTCTTC.